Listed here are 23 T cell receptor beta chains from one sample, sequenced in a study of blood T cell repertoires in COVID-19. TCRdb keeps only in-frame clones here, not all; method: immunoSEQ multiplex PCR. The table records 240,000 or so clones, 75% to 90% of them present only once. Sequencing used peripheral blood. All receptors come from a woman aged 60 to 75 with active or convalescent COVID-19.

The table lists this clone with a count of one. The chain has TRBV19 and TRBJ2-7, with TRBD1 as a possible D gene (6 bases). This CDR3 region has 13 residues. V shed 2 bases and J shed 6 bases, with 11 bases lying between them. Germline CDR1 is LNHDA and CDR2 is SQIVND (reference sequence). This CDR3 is CASSIQQGPEQYF. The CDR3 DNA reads TGTGCCAGTAGTATACAACAGGGCCCCGAGCAGTACTTC.

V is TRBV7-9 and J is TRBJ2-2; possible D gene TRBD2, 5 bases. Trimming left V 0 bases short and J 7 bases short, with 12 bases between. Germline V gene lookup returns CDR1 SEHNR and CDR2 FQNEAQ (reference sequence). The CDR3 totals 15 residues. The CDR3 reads CASSLAYSAGGELFF. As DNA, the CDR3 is TGTGCCAGCAGCTTAGCATACAGCGCGGGCGGGGAGCTGTTTTTT. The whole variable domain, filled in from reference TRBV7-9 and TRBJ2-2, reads DTGVSQNPRHKITKRGQNVTFRCDPISEHNRLYWYRQTLGQGPEFLTYFQNEAQLEKSRLLSDRFSAERPKGSFSTLEIQRTEQGDSAMYLCASSLAYSAGGELFFGEGSRLTVL.

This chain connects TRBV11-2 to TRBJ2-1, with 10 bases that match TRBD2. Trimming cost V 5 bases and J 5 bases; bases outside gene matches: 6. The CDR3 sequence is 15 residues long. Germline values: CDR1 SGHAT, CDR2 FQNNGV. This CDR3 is CASSPTSGADNEQFF. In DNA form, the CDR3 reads TGTGCCAGCAGCCCTACTAGCGGGGCCGACAATGAGCAGTTCTTC.

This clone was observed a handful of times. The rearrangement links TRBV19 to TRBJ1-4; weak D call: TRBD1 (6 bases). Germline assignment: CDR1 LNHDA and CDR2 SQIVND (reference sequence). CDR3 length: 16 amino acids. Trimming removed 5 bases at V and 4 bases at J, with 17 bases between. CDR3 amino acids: CASSLHHRVLNEKLFF. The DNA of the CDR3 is TGTGCCAGTAGTCTCCACCACAGGGTTCTTAATGAAAAACTGTTTTTT.

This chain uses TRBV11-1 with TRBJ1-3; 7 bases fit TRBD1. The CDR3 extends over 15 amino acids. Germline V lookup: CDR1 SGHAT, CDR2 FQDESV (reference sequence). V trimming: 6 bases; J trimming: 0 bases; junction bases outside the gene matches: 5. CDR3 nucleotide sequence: TGTGCCAGCAGTTCGACAGGGAGCTCTGGAAACACCATATATTTT. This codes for CASSSTGSSGNTIYF.

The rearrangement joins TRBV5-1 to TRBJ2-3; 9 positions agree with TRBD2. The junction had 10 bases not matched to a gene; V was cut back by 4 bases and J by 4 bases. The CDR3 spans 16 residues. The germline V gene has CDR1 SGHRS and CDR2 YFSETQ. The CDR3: CASSPGLAGWADTQYF. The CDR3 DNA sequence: TGCGCCAGCAGCCCCGGGCTAGCGGGGTGGGCAGATACGCAGTATTTT.

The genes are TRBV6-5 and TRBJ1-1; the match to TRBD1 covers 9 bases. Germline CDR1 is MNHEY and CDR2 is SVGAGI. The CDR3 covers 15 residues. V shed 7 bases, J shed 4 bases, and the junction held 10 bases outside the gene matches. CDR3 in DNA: TGTGCCAGCACCCCACAGGGGGCGTGGATCACTGAAGCTTTCTTT. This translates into CASTPQGAWITEAFF.

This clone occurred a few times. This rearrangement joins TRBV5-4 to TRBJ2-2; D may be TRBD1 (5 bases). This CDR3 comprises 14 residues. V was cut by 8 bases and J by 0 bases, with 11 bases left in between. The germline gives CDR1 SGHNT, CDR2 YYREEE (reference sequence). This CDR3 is CASARGPNTGELFF. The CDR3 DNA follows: TGTGCCAGTGCAAGGGGTCCGAACACCGGGGAGCTGTTTTTT.

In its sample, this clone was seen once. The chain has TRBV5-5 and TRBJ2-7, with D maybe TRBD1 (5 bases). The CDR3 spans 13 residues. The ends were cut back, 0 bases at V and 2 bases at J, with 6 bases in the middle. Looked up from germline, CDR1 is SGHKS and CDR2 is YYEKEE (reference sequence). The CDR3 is CASSLGRAYEQYF. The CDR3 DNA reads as TGTGCCAGCAGCTTGGGCAGGGCCTACGAGCAGTACTTC.

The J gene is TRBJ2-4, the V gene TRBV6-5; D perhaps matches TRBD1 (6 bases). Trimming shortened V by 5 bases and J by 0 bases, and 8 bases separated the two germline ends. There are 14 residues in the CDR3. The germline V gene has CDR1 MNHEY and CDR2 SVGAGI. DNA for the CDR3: TGTGCCAGCAGTCCAGGGGTAGCCAAAAACATTCAGTACTTC. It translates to CASSPGVAKNIQYF.

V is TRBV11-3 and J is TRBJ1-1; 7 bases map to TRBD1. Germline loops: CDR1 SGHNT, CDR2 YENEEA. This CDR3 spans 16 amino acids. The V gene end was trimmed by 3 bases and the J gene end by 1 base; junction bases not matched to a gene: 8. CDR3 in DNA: TGTGCCAGCAGCTTGGGACCGGACAGGCGGAACACTGAAGCTTTCTTT. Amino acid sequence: CASSLGPDRRNTEAFF.

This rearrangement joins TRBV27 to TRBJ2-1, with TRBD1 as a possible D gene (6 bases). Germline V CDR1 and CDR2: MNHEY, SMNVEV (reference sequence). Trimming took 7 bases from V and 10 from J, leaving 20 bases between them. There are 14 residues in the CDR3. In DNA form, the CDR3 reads TGTGCCAGCACGACTTGGGACAAGTCCATAGAGCAGTTCTTC. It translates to CASTTWDKSIEQFF.

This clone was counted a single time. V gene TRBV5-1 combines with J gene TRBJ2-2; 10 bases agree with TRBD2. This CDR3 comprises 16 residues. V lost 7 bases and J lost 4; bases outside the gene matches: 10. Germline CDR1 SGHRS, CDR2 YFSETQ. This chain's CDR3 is CASSLMERGGTGELFF. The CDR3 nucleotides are TGCGCCAGCTCCCTAATGGAGCGGGGGGGCACCGGGGAGCTGTTTTTT.

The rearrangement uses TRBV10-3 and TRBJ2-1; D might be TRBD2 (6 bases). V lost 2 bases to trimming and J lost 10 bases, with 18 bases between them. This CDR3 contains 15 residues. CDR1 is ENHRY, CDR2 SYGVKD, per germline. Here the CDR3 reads CAISEKGGSANEQFF. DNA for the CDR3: TGTGCCATCAGTGAGAAGGGAGGTAGCGCGAACGAGCAGTTCTTC.

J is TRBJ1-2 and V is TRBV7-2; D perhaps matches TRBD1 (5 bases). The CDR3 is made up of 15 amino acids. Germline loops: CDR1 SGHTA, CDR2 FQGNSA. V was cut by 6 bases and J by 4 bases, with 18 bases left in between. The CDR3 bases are TGTGCCAGCAGTATAGGGGAACAAGACATCTATGGCTACACCTTC. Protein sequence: CASSIGEQDIYGYTF.

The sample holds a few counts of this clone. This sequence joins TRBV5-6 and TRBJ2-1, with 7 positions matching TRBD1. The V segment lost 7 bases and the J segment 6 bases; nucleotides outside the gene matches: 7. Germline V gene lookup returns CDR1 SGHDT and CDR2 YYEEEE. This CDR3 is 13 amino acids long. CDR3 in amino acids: CASQQGMGNEQFF. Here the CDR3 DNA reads TGTGCCAGCCAACAGGGGATGGGCAATGAGCAGTTCTTC.

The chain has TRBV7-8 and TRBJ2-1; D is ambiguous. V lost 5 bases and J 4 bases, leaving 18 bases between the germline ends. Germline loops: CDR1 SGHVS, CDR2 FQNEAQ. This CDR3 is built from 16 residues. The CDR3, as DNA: TGTGCCAGCAGCCCCACCCAGGCCTCAAGGTACAATGAGCAGTTCTTC. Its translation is CASSPTQASRYNEQFF.

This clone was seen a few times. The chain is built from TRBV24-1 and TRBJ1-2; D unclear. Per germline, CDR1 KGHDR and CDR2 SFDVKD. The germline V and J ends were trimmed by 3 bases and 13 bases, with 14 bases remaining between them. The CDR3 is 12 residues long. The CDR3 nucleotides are TGTGCCACCAGTGATCACCGAGGGCATCTCACCTTC. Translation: CATSDHRGHLTF.

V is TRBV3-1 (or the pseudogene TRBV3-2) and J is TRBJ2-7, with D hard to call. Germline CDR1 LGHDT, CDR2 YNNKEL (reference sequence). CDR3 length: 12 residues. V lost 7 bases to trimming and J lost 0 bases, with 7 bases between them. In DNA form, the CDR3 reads TGTGCCAGCAAGAGACACTCCTACGAGCAGTACTTC. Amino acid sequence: CASKRHSYEQYF.

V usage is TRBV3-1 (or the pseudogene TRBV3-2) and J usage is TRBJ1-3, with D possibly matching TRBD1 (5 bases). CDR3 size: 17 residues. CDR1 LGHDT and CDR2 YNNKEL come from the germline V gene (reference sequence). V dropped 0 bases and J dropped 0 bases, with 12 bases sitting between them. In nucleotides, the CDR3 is TGTGCCAGCAGCCAAGATCGGGGGGACCCCTCTGGAAACACCATATATTTT. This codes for CASSQDRGDPSGNTIYF.

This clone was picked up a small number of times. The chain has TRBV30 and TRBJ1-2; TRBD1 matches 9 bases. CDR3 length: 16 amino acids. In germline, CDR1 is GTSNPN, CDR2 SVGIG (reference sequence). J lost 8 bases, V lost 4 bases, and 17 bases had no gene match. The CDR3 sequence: CAWNPGQGSPGWGYTF. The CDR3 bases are TGTGCCTGGAACCCGGGACAGGGTTCCCCCGGGTGGGGCTACACCTTC.

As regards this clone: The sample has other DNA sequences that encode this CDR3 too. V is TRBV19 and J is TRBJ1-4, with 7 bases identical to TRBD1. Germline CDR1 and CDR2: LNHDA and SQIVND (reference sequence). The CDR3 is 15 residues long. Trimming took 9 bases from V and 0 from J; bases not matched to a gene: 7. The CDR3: CASRTQGATNEKLFF. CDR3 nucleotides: TGTGCCAGCCGTACCCAGGGGGCAACTAATGAAAAACTGTTTTTT.

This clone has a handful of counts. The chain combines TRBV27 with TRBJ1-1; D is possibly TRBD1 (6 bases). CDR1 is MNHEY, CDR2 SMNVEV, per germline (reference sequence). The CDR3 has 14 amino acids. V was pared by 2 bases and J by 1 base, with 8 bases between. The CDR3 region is CASSLGQRNTEAFF. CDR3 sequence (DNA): TGTGCCAGCAGTTTAGGACAGCGGAACACTGAAGCTTTCTTT.